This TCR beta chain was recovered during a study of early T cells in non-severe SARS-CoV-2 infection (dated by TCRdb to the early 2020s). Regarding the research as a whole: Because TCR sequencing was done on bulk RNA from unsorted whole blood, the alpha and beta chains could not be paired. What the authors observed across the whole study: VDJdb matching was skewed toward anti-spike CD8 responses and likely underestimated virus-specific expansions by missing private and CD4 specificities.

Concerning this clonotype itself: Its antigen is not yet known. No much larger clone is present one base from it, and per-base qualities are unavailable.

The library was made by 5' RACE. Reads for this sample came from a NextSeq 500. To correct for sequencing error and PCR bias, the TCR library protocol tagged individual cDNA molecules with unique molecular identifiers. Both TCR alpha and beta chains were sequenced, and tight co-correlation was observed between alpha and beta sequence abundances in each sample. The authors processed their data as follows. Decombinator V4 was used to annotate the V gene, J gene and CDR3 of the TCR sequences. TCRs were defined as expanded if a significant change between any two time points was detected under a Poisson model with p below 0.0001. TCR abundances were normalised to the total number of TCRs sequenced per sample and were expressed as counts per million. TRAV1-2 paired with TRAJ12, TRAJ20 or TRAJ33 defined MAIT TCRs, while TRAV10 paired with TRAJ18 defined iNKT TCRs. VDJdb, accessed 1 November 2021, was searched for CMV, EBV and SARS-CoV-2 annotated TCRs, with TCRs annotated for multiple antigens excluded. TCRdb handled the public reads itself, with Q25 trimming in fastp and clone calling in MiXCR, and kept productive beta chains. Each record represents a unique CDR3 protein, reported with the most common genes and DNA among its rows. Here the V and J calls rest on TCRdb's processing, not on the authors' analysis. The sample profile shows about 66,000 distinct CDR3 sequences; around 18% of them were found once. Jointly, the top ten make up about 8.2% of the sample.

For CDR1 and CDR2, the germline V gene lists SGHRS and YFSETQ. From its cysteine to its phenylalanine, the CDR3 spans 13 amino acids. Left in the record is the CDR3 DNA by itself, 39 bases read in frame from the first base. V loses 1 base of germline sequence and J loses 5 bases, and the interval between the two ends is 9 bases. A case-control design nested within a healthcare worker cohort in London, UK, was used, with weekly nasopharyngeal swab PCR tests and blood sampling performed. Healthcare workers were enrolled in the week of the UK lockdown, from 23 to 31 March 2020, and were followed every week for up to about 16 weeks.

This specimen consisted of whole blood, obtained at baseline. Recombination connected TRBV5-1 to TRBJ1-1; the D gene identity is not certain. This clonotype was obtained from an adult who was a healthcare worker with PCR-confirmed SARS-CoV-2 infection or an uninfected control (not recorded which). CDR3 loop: CASSLFGQTEAFF. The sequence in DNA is TGCGCCAGCAGCTTGTTTGGGCAGACTGAAGCTTTCTTT. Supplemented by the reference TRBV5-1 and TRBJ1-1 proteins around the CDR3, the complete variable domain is KAGVTQTPRYLIKTRGQQVTLSCSPISGHRSVSWYQQTPGQGLQFLFEYFSETQRNKGNFPGRFSGRQFSNSRSEMNVSTLELGDSALYLCASSLFGQTEAFFGQGTRLTVV.